These 17 T cell receptor beta chains originate from one sample sequenced in a study of beta chain features in type 1 diabetes. Every isolated RNA sample was fully reverse transcribed, so sequencing captured expressed TCRB transcripts. Produced via immunoSEQ multiplex PCR; TCRdb's table is partial and in-frame only. The sample carries roughly 500,000 clones, about 30% recorded once. The specimen sequenced was naive CD4+ T cells from blood. The receptors derive from a man younger than 35 in good health.

This clone has a handful of counts. The chain links TRBV11-2 to TRBJ2-7, with 11 positions matching TRBD1. Looked up from germline, CDR1 is SGHAT and CDR2 is FQNNGV. With V trimmed by 5 bases and J by 7 bases, 10 bases remained unmatched. The CDR3 contains 15 residues. This chain's CDR3 is CASSRLEGTGGEQYF. For the CDR3, the DNA is TGTGCCAGCAGCAGACTGGAGGGGACAGGGGGAGAGCAGTACTTC.

Comments on this clone: Other DNA sequences within the sample encode an identical CDR3. V gene TRBV18 combines with J gene TRBJ2-1; D is undetermined. The CDR3 is 13 amino acids. The V gene's germline CDR1 is KGHSH and CDR2 LQKENI. The V and J ends lost 0 bases and 3 bases respectively, with 3 bases between them. CDR3 in amino acids: CASSPPGYNEQFF. The DNA of the CDR3 is TGTGCCAGCTCACCACCTGGCTACAATGAGCAGTTCTTC.

This clone appeared a few times. The chain uses TRBV29-1 and TRBJ2-2; 7 nucleotides agree with TRBD1. This CDR3 region has 13 residues. CDR1 and CDR2 (germline): SQVTM, ANQGSEA. V lost 4 bases, J lost 6 bases, and 5 bases stayed unmatched. CDR3 DNA: TGCAGCGTTGGACAGACAGGGCCCGGGGAGCTGTTTTTT. Its protein product is CSVGQTGPGELFF.

The chain recombines TRBV9 with TRBJ2-7; 11 positions match TRBD2. Germline CDR1 reads SGDLS; CDR2 reads YYNGEE. The CDR3 extends over 16 amino acids. With V trimmed by 0 bases and J by 3 bases, 5 bases remained unmatched. The CDR3 region is CASSVDPTSGSYEQYF. The CDR3, as DNA: TGTGCCAGCAGCGTAGATCCCACTAGCGGGAGCTACGAGCAGTACTTC.

This clone has only a few counts. The CDR3 reads CASSLALDLSGSRTDTQYF. Written as DNA, the CDR3 is TGTGCCAGCAGCTTAGCCTTAGATCTTAGCGGGTCTCGCACAGATACGCAGTATTTT. This chain connects TRBV7-8 to TRBJ2-3; 7 bases are a match to TRBD2. Germline assignment: CDR1 SGHVS and CDR2 FQNEAQ. J was trimmed by 1 base and V by 0 bases; bases with no gene match: 13. This CDR3 comprises 19 residues.

The CDR3: CATSAGSDRDQPQHF. The DNA for the CDR3 is TGTGCCACCAGCGCAGGGTCCGACCGCGATCAGCCCCAGCATTTT. The genes are TRBV15 and TRBJ1-5, with D perhaps matching TRBD1 (5 bases). Deletions cut 5 bases from V and 5 bases from J, with 16 bases between. The germline V gene encodes CDR1 LNHNV and CDR2 YYDKDF (reference sequence). This CDR3 spans 15 amino acids.

The DNA for the CDR3 is TGTGCCACCAGCAGGAGGACAGGGCAGTTATTTGGGGCCAACGTCCTGACTTTC. Protein: CATSRRTGQLFGANVLTF. The chain has TRBV15 and TRBJ2-6; 8 bases match TRBD1. This CDR3 is built from 18 residues. Germline V CDR1 and CDR2: LNHNV, YYDKDF (reference sequence). V lost 3 bases and J lost 3; bases outside the gene matches: 10.

The chain is built from TRBV2 and TRBJ2-7; no definite D call. Per the germline V gene, CDR1 is SNHLY and CDR2 is FYNNEI. V lost 4 bases to trimming and J lost 4 bases, with 8 bases between them. The CDR3 sequence is 12 residues long. CDR3 in DNA: TGTGCCAGCAGTGTGGGATCTTACGAGCAGTACTTC. Its translation: CASSVGSYEQYF.

CDR3 in amino acids: CASSQAFSYEQYF. The CDR3 DNA is TGCGCCAGCAGCCAAGCGTTCTCCTACGAGCAGTACTTC. The V call is TRBV4-1, the J call TRBJ2-7; the D is unclear. Trimming cost V 1 base and J 0 bases, with 4 bases left between them. Germline CDR1 is MGHRA and CDR2 is YSYEKL. The CDR3 spans 13 residues.

This sequence joins TRBV5-4 and TRBJ2-1, with 8 bases that match TRBD2. V dropped 0 bases and J dropped 5; count of bases not matched to a gene: 4. Germline CDR1 is SGHNT and CDR2 is YYREEE (reference sequence). CDR3 size: 15 residues. In nucleotides, the CDR3 is TGTGCCAGCAGCTTGGACGGGACTAGTGACAATGAGCAGTTCTTC. This translates into CASSLDGTSDNEQFF.

This clone has just a few counts. The rearrangement joins TRBV29-1 to TRBJ2-7, with TRBD1 matching 9 bases. This CDR3 is 14 amino acids long. The junction had 10 bases not matched to a gene; V was cut back by 7 bases and J by 3 bases. The V gene's germline CDR1 is SQVTM and CDR2 ANQGSEA. CDR3 in DNA: TGCAGCGCCGGACAGGGGTCCCCCAGCTACGAGCAGTACTTC. Protein sequence: CSAGQGSPSYEQYF.

V and J are TRBV15 and TRBJ2-7; D perhaps matches TRBD2 (5 bases). The CDR3 length is 15 residues. The V end lost 0 bases, the J end lost 0 bases, and 9 bases lay between the germline ends. Germline loops: CDR1 LNHNV, CDR2 YYDKDF (reference sequence). In DNA, the CDR3 is TGTGCCACCAGCAGAGAGAGCGGCGACTCCTACGAGCAGTACTTC. Translating gives CATSRESGDSYEQYF.

V gene TRBV18 combines with J gene TRBJ1-2; the match to TRBD1 covers 7 bases. The CDR3 contains 16 residues. Germline V gives CDR1 KGHSH, CDR2 LQKENI. The V and J ends lost 0 bases and 1 base, in that order; junction bases with no gene match: 5. CDR3: CASSPPGTVHNYGYTF. The CDR3 DNA reads TGTGCCAGCTCACCACCCGGGACAGTTCATAACTATGGCTACACCTTC.

The gene calls are TRBV29-1 and TRBJ2-5; 10 nucleotides match TRBD1. The CDR3 extends over 15 amino acids. Germline lookup yields CDR1 SQVTM and CDR2 ANQGSEA. Trimming took 3 bases from V and 2 from J; bases not matched to a gene: 6. CDR3 coding DNA: TGCAGCGTTGAGGACAGGGGGAGACTTCAAGAGACCCAGTACTTC. The encoded protein is CSVEDRGRLQETQYF.

The chain is built from TRBV11-1 and TRBJ2-5, with unresolved D. Germline CDR1 and CDR2: SGHAT and FQDESV (reference sequence). This CDR3 is built from 14 residues. Trimming removed 1 base at V and 5 bases at J, with 11 bases between. The CDR3, as DNA: TGTGCCAGCAGCTTAGATCCGGGTCAGGAGACCCAGTACTTC. Encoded protein: CASSLDPGQETQYF.

CDR3 region: CASSVGETQYF. The CDR3 nucleotides are TGTGCCAGCAGTGTTGGGGAGACCCAGTACTTC. This chain joins TRBV6-1 and TRBJ2-5; no clear D gene. The germline CDR1 and CDR2 sequences are MNHNS and SASEGT. V lost 4 bases and J lost 5, with 5 bases in between. CDR3 length equals 11 residues.

This chain uses TRBV18 with TRBJ1-2; 8 nucleotides line up with TRBD1. Germline CDR1 reads KGHSH; CDR2 reads LQKENI. Trimming took 3 bases from V and 4 from J; bases not matched to a gene: 7. The CDR3 loop spans 15 amino acids. Written as DNA, the CDR3 is TGTGCCAGCTCACCCGACAGGGGAAGCCTCTATGGCTACACCTTC. As protein: CASSPDRGSLYGYTF.